One sample yielded the 20 T cell receptor beta chains listed below, sequenced in a study of metastatic and nonmetastatic thyroid tumors. Through MiXCR, TCRdb re-clonotyped the PCR reads. The table has around 42,000 clones, 9.5% to 13% seen once. Ahead of thyroid surgery, no patient had received treatment of any kind. The sequencing input was blood. The origin of the receptors is a male donor with papillary thyroid cancer or a benign thyroid nodule (not recorded which). Some clones in this sample may be carry-over from other donors' samples.

This clone was recorded once. A read error may explain this, as a much larger clone is one base away. V gene TRBV4-3 combines with J gene TRBJ2-3; 7 bases agree with TRBD2. CDR3 length: 15 amino acids. The germline V gene encodes CDR1 LGHNA and CDR2 YSLEER. The CDR3: CASSQVGGRIDTHYF. The CDR3 coding sequence is TGCGCCAGCAGCCAAGTGGGCGGGAGAATAGATACGCATTATTTT.

The rearrangement joins TRBV20-1 to TRBJ2-1; D unclear. The CDR3 has 13 residues. Per germline, CDR1 DFQATT and CDR2 SNEGSKA (reference sequence). The ends were cut back, 5 bases at V and 3 bases at J, with 11 bases in the middle. The CDR3 protein is CSAPGSVYNEQFF. In DNA, the CDR3 is TGCAGTGCTCCCGGTTCCGTCTACAATGAGCAGTTCTTC.

This clone was detected many times. This chain links TRBV3-1 with TRBJ2-5; D gene uncertain. This CDR3 spans 12 amino acids. Trimming removed 2 bases from V and 7 bases from J, with 8 bases in between. Germline CDR1 and CDR2: LGHDT and YNNKEL (reference sequence). The CDR3 DNA sequence: TGTGCCAGCAGCCAAAGCTCGACGACCCAGTACTTC. The encoded protein is CASSQSSTTQYF.

This clone came up many times. The V call is TRBV7-9, the J call TRBJ2-1; D unresolved. Germline V gene data show CDR1 as SEHNR and CDR2 as FQNEAQ (reference sequence). CDR3 length equals 12 residues. Trimming shortened V by 1 base and J by 8 bases, and 6 bases separated the two germline ends. The chain's CDR3 is CASSLGNDEQFF. CDR3 in DNA: TGTGCCAGCAGCTTAGGGAATGATGAGCAGTTCTTC.

Ten or more counts support this clone. The chain recombines TRBV15 with TRBJ2-1, with no clear D. Germline V lookup: CDR1 LNHNV, CDR2 YYDKDF (reference sequence). The CDR3 spans 17 residues. Trimming shortened V by 0 bases and J by 0 bases, and 12 bases separated the two germline ends. DNA for the CDR3: TGTGCCACCAGCAGAGACTCCGGGCTGAGCTCCTACAATGAGCAGTTCTTC. This codes for CATSRDSGLSSYNEQFF.

Comments on this clone: A single base separates this from a much larger clone, so it may be a read error. The chain employs TRBV4-2 and TRBJ2-7; 8 bases are shared with TRBD2. Germline values: CDR1 LGHNA, CDR2 YNFKEQ. Trimming at V came to 2 bases and at J to 2 bases, leaving 14 bases not matched to a gene. The CDR3 covers 18 residues. The CDR3 protein is CASSQYYMRLARTYEQYF. For the CDR3, the DNA is TGTGCCAGCAGCCAATATTACATGAGACTAGCGCGAACCTACGAGCAGTACTTC.

This clone was counted many times. The CDR3 loop reads CAIKRQGNTGELFF. CDR3 nucleotide sequence: TGTGCCATCAAACGACAGGGTAATACCGGGGAGCTGTTTTTT. The chain employs TRBV10-3 and TRBJ2-2; 7 nucleotides line up with TRBD1. The V segment lost 7 bases and the J segment 5 bases; nucleotides outside the gene matches: 7. Looked up from germline, CDR1 is ENHRY and CDR2 is SYGVKD. The CDR3 is 14 residues long.

This clone was observed at least ten times. The CDR3: CASSLFGTALNSPLHF. The CDR3 region has the DNA TGTGCCAGCAGCCTGTTTGGGACAGCACTCAATTCACCCCTCCACTTT. The rearrangement uses TRBV5-5 and TRBJ1-6; 7 nucleotides agree with TRBD1. CDR1 and CDR2 (germline): SGHKS, YYEKEE (reference sequence). V shed 4 bases and J 7 bases; nucleotides not matched to a gene: 11. The CDR3 is 16 amino acids.

This clone showed up many times. The CDR3 coding sequence is TGTGCCACCCGAGCGGTCTCTGGAAACACCATATATTTT. Translating gives CATRAVSGNTIYF. The chain has TRBV19 and TRBJ1-3; no clear D gene. Deletions cut 10 bases from V and 0 bases from J, with 10 bases between. CDR1 and CDR2 (germline): LNHDA, SQIVND (reference sequence). This CDR3 is 13 amino acids long.

This clone was counted at least ten times. J is TRBJ2-1 and V is TRBV7-2; 10 bases match TRBD2. The CDR3 has 18 residues. The V gene's germline CDR1 is SGHTA and CDR2 FQGNSA. J gave up 2 bases and V 2 bases, and 9 bases lay outside the gene matches. This chain's CDR3 is CASSLSNSGGWAYNEQFF. CDR3 coding DNA: TGTGCCAGCAGCTTATCGAATAGCGGGGGGTGGGCCTACAATGAGCAGTTCTTC.

This clone was detected ten times or more. The chain has TRBV7-9 and TRBJ2-7, with 11 bases that match TRBD2. The CDR3 runs to 15 residues. The V gene end was trimmed by 4 bases and the J gene end by 3 bases; junction bases not matched to a gene: 5. Germline lookup yields CDR1 SEHNR and CDR2 FQNEAQ (reference sequence). The CDR3 region has the DNA TGTGCCAGCAGCTCGGCCGGGACTAGCGGCTACGAGCAGTACTTC. This encodes CASSSAGTSGYEQYF.

A note on this clone: Being one base from a much bigger clone, this may be a read error. This chain uses TRBV30 with TRBJ2-1; D is ambiguous. The V and J ends lost 2 bases and 7 bases respectively, with 9 bases between them. The germline gives CDR1 GTSNPN, CDR2 SVGIG (reference sequence). The CDR3 loop spans 12 amino acids. The CDR3 loop reads CAWSLQWNEQFF. In nucleotides, the CDR3 is TGTGCCTGGAGTCTACAGTGGAATGAGCAGTTCTTC.

This clone was found many times. The V and J genes are TRBV7-2 and TRBJ2-7; 13 positions agree with TRBD2. CDR1 SGHTA and CDR2 FQGNSA come from the germline V gene. The CDR3 is 15 amino acids. The J segment lost 4 bases and the V segment lost 1 base, leaving 1 base of the junction unmatched. This CDR3 is CASSLVLAGGYEQYF. CDR3 DNA: TGTGCCAGCAGCTTAGTACTAGCGGGAGGGTACGAGCAGTACTTC.

This clone was seen at least ten times. This chain uses TRBV11-2 with TRBJ2-7; D is uncertain. The CDR3 loop spans 14 amino acids. Trimming shortened V by 1 base and J by 5 bases, and 12 bases separated the two germline ends. Looked up from germline, CDR1 is SGHAT and CDR2 is FQNNGV. The CDR3 region has the DNA TGTGCCAGCAGCTTAGCAGTTGAAGCTCACGAGCAGTACTTC. Translating gives CASSLAVEAHEQYF.

This clone came up many times. The rearrangement uses TRBV5-4 and TRBJ2-1; TRBD2 matches 12 bases. CDR3 length: 15 amino acids. The junction had 6 bases not matched to a gene; V was cut back by 3 bases and J by 8 bases. Per germline, CDR1 SGHNT and CDR2 YYREEE (reference sequence). DNA of the CDR3: TGTGCCAGCAGCTCTTTTGCTAGCGGGAGGGATGAGCAGTTCTTC. The encoded protein is CASSSFASGRDEQFF.

This clone occurred once. In nucleotides, the CDR3 is TGCAGTGCTAAGAGAACAGGGAATAGCAATCAGCCCCAGCATTTT. Translation gives CSAKRTGNSNQPQHF. J is TRBJ1-5 and V is TRBV20-1; D is perhaps TRBD1 (6 bases). Germline CDR1 and CDR2: DFQATT and SNEGSKA (reference sequence). This CDR3 contains 15 residues. V was cut by 4 bases and J by 0 bases, with 13 bases left in between.

This clone has a handful of counts. V gene TRBV10-3 combines with J gene TRBJ2-5; TRBD1 matches at 11 bases. The germline CDR1 and CDR2 sequences are ENHRY and SYGVKD. V dropped 3 bases and J dropped 4; count of bases not matched to a gene: 4. The CDR3 spans 15 residues. The CDR3 DNA is TGTGCCATCAGTGACCCGGGACAGGGGGGAGAGACCCAGTACTTC. This encodes CAISDPGQGGETQYF.

This clone was found many times. V usage is TRBV11-1 and J usage is TRBJ1-2, with D perhaps TRBD1 (5 bases). Between the trimmed V and J ends, which lost 4 bases and 6 bases, there was a span of 12 bases. This CDR3 has 13 residues. CDR1 is SGHAT and CDR2 is FQDESV in the germline V gene (reference sequence). CDR3 residues: CASSSGQGNGYTF. DNA of the CDR3: TGTGCCAGCAGCTCCGGGCAGGGAAATGGCTACACCTTC.

This clone was observed a few times. The rearrangement uses TRBV14 and TRBJ2-3; TRBD1 agrees at 11 bases. The germline gives CDR1 SGHDN, CDR2 FVKESK. This CDR3 spans 18 amino acids. V lost 5 bases and J lost 1; bases outside the gene matches: 11. CDR3 coding DNA: TGTGCCAGCAGCGGGACAGGGGGATACGCTCTTGGCACAGATACGCAGTATTTT. Translating it yields CASSGTGGYALGTDTQYF.

At least ten counts were recorded for this clone. V gene TRBV19 combines with J gene TRBJ2-7, with a tentative D call TRBD1 (6 bases). V dropped 3 bases and J dropped 6 bases, with 12 bases sitting between them. This CDR3 spans 13 amino acids. Germline values: CDR1 LNHDA, CDR2 SQIVND (reference sequence). CDR3 nucleotides: TGTGCCAGTAGTATTTCAGGGGCCCTCGAGCAGTACTTC. Translating it yields CASSISGALEQYF.